Shown below are 11 T cell receptor beta chains from a single sample sequenced in a study of cytotoxic CD8 clonotypes in ibrutinib-treated CLL. Assay: immunoSEQ multiplex PCR; the TCRdb copy retains only in-frame clones and omits some. This sample has roughly 180,000 clones, with 72% found just once. Source: PBMCs, taken after 24 months of ibrutinib treatment. These receptors were collected from a human donor with chronic lymphocytic leukemia.

The chain employs TRBV18 and TRBJ2-7; the D is unclear. CDR1 KGHSH and CDR2 LQKENI come from the germline V gene. Trimming left V 6 bases short and J 0 bases short, with 15 bases between. This CDR3 is built from 15 residues. CDR3 nucleotide sequence: TGTGCCAGCTCGTCCTACGACCGTAGCTCCTACGAGCAGTACTTC. Amino acids: CASSSYDRSSYEQYF.

The genes are TRBV29-1 and TRBJ2-4; possibly TRBD1 or TRBD2 for D (5 bases each). This CDR3 is 11 amino acids long. Germline CDR1 is SQVTM and CDR2 is ANQGSEA. The V and J ends lost 7 bases and 6 bases respectively, with 10 bases between them. Here the CDR3 DNA reads TGCAGCGGGGGGAACCTAAACATTCAGTACTTC. Amino acids: CSGGNLNIQYF. The full variable domain, in which reference TRBV29-1 and TRBJ2-4 provide the parts outside the CDR3, is SAVISQKPSRDICQRGTSLTIQCQVDSQVTMMFWYRQQPGQSLTLIATANQGSEATYESGFVIDKFPISRPNLTFSTLTVSNMSPEDSSIYLCSGGNLNIQYFGAGTRLSVL.

The chain has TRBV30 and TRBJ1-5; TRBD1 aligns across 11 bases. The CDR3 is 22 amino acids. The junction had 19 bases not matched to a gene; V was cut back by 0 bases and J by 0 bases. The germline gives CDR1 GTSNPN, CDR2 SVGIG (reference sequence). The CDR3 DNA reads as TGTGCCTGGAGTGTAACGTCGGACAGGGGGCTCTCTCACCTCTATAGCAATCAGCCCCAGCATTTT. The encoded protein is CAWSVTSDRGLSHLYSNQPQHF. The full variable domain, rest sourced from reference TRBV30 and TRBJ1-5, is SQTIHQWPATLVQPVGSPLSLECTVEGTSNPNLYWYRQAAGRGLQLLFYSVGIGQISSEVPQNLSASRPQDRQFILSSKKLLLSDSGFYLCAWSVTSDRGLSHLYSNQPQHFGDGTRLSIL.

The chain is built from TRBV11-2 and TRBJ2-3, with TRBD2 identical over 8 bases. V gave up 1 base and J gave up 2 bases; unmatched junction bases: 5. The CDR3 totals 16 residues. CDR1 is SGHAT and CDR2 is FQNNGV in the germline V gene. CDR3 sequence reads: CASSLGSGGVTDTQYF. The CDR3 nucleotides are TGTGCCAGCAGCTTAGGTTCGGGAGGGGTCACAGATACGCAGTATTTT.

This clone was found once. The chain employs TRBV4-3 and TRBJ2-7; D unresolved. The ends were cut back, 5 bases at V and 0 bases at J, with 20 bases in the middle. The CDR3 is 17 residues long. Germline V gives CDR1 LGHNA, CDR2 YSLEER. CDR3 bases: TGCGCCAGCAGCTTTCAAATCAGCGAAACGAGCTCCTACGAGCAGTACTTC. Amino acids: CASSFQISETSSYEQYF.

The V call is TRBV7-2, the J call TRBJ2-3; D is ambiguous. The CDR3 is 12 residues long. The V gene lost 3 bases and the J gene lost 5 bases, with 6 bases spanning the gap. Germline CDR1 is SGHTA and CDR2 is FQGNSA. The CDR3 DNA reads TGTGCCAGCAGCTTTCAGCGAGATACGCAGTATTTT. Translation: CASSFQRDTQYF.

The V and J genes are TRBV15 and TRBJ2-1; a possible D gene is TRBD1 (5 bases). The germline V gene has CDR1 LNHNV and CDR2 YYDKDF (reference sequence). The CDR3 is 15 residues long. V lost 0 bases, J lost 11 bases, and 17 bases lay in between. The CDR3 reads CATSRDGNRRGKQFF. In DNA, the CDR3 is TGTGCCACCAGCAGAGACGGTAACAGGCGAGGTAAGCAGTTCTTC.

The chain carries TRBV25-1 and TRBJ2-7; TRBD2 matches at 9 bases. CDR1 MGHDK and CDR2 SYGVNS come from the germline V gene. The junction had 8 bases not matched to a gene; V was cut back by 5 bases and J by 12 bases. The CDR3 length is 12 residues. DNA for the CDR3: TGTGCCAGCAGTCTGGCGGGAGGGCCGGGGTACTTC. Amino acids: CASSLAGGPGYF.

The chain is built from TRBV25-1 and TRBJ2-5; D unresolved. V was trimmed by 0 bases and J by 1 base, leaving 3 bases between them. The CDR3 extends over 13 amino acids. Germline V gives CDR1 MGHDK, CDR2 SYGVNS. The chain's CDR3 is CASSEYGQETQYF. CDR3 coding DNA: TGTGCCAGCAGTGAATACGGCCAAGAGACCCAGTACTTC.

This clone has just a few counts. This chain links TRBV27 with TRBJ1-4; 8 bases agree with TRBD1. This CDR3 has 14 amino acids. With V trimmed by 6 bases and J by 10 bases, 10 bases remained unmatched. Germline-derived CDR1 and CDR2 are MNHEY and SMNVEV (reference sequence). The chain's CDR3 is CASRLTTGGGKLFF. DNA for the CDR3: TGTGCCAGCAGACTCACCACAGGGGGTGGAAAACTGTTTTTT.

The chain couples TRBV29-1 to TRBJ1-1, with TRBD1 as a possible D gene (5 bases). The ends were cut back, 3 bases at V and 2 bases at J, with 7 bases in the middle. The germline V gene has CDR1 SQVTM and CDR2 ANQGSEA. The CDR3 loop spans 12 amino acids. This CDR3 reads CSVEGGNTEAFF. The CDR3 DNA reads as TGCAGCGTTGAGGGGGGTAACACTGAAGCTTTCTTT.